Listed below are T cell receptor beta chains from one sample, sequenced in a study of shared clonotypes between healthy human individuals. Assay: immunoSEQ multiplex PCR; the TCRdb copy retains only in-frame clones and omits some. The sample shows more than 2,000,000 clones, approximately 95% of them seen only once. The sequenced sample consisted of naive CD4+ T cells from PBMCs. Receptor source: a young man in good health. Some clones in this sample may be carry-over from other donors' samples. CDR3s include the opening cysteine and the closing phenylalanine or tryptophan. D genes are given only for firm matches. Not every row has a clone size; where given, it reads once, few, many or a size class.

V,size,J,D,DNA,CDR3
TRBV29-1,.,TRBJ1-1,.,TGCAGCGTCCTAGGGGGTGACTGGATGAACGCTGAAGCTTTCTTT,CSVLGGDWMNAEAFF
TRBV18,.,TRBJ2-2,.,TGTGCCAGCTCAGCCCAGGGCAAGGGCACCGGGGAGCTGTTTTTT,CASSAQGKGTGELFF
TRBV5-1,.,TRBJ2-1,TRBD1,TGCGCCAGCAGTCGCATGGACAGGGGGCGAAGTGAGCAGTTCTTC,CASSRMDRGRSEQFF
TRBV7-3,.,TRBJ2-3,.,TGTGCCAGCAGCAGTCCAAGCACAGATACGCAGTATTTT,CASSSPSTDTQYF
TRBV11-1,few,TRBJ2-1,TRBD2,TGTGCCAGCAGCCTAGCTCGGGAGGCCCAGTTCTTC,CASSLAREAQFF
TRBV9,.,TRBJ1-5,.,TGTGCCAGCAGCGGAACAGGTAATCAGCCCCAGCATTTT,CASSGTGNQPQHF
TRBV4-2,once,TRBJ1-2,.,TGTGCCGGACCGACAGGAAAAAGCTATGGCTACACCTTC,CAGPTGKSYGYTF
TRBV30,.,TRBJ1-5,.,TGTGCCTGGAGTGTACTGAGTGGCCAGCCCCAGCATTTT,CAWSVLSGQPQHF
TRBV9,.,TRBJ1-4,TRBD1,TGTGCCAGCAGCGTAGCCCAGGGGGTAAATGAAAAACTGTTTTTT,CASSVAQGVNEKLFF
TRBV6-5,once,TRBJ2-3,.,TGTGCCAGCAGTAACAGGGCCGCCGGCACAGATACGCAGTATTTT,CASSNRAAGTDTQYF
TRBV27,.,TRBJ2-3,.,TGTGCCAGCAGTTTTGGCGGGAGAGGGGGGCCAGATACGCAGTATTTT,CASSFGGRGGPDTQYF
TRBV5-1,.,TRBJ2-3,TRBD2,TGCGCCAGCATGTCTAGCGGGAGGGATACGCAGTATTTT,CASMSSGRDTQYF
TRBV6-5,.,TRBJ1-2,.,TGTGCCAGCAGTTCCCTTCGCTCTGCCTATGGCTACACCTTC,CASSSLRSAYGYTF
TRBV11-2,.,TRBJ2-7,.,TGTGCCAGCAGCTTAGTGCTCGGGAACGAGCAGTACTTC,CASSLVLGNEQYF
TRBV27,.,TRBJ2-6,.,TGTGCCAGCAGAGACCCCGGAGGGCTTGGGGCCAACGTCCTGACTTTC,CASRDPGGLGANVLTF
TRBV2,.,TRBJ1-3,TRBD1,TGTGCCAGCAGTGCCGGGGGACAGGGAAACACCATATATTTT,CASSAGGQGNTIYF
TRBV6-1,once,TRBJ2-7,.,TGTGCCAGCAGTGAAGTTGTGACTAGTCTCGAGCAGTACTTC,CASSEVVTSLEQYF
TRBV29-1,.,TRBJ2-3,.,TGCAGCGTGAGGGGGAGCGGAGGAAGCACAGATACGCAGTATTTT,CSVRGSGGSTDTQYF
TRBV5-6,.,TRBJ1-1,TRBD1,TGTGCCAGCAGCTTCCGGGACAGCGGCACTGAAGCTTTCTTT,CASSFRDSGTEAFF
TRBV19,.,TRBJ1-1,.,TGTGCCAGTAGTGCGCACATGAACACTGAAGCTTTCTTT,CASSAHMNTEAFF
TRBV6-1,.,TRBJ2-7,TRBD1,TGTGCCAGCAGGGGACAGGGGGCCTACGAGCAGTACTTC,CASRGQGAYEQYF
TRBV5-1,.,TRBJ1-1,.,TGCGCCAGCAGCTTGGTCGCGGAGAACACTGAAGCTTTCTTT,CASSLVAENTEAFF
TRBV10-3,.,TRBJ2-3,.,TGTGCCATCAGTACCGGGACGGGAAGCACAGATACGCAGTATTTT,CAISTGTGSTDTQYF
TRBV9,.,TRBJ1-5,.,TGTGCCAGCAGCGTAGACGGCATCAATCAGCCCCAGCATTTT,CASSVDGINQPQHF
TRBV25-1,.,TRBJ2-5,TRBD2,TGTGCCAGCAGTGAATATAGGCCTAGCGGAGTCCAAGAGACCCAGTACTTC,CASSEYRPSGVQETQYF